The 14 T cell receptor beta chains given below trace back to one sample, sequenced in a study of blood T cells in healthy people across ages. Then a second PCR, running roughly 7 to 11 cycles, was carried out with a sample-barcoded 5' primer and a J-beta primer mix. TCRdb re-derived calls from the 5' RACE reads in MiXCR, one entry per CDR3 protein. The sample has 710,000 or so distinct CDR3 sequences; about a fifth are singletons. Sequenced sample: blood. These receptors all stem from a man between 65 and 80 years old in good health.

The chain couples TRBV20-1 to TRBJ1-1, with no clear D. CDR3 length: 13 residues. Germline V gene data show CDR1 as DFQATT and CDR2 as SNEGSKA (reference sequence). V lost 1 base, J lost 0 bases, and 6 bases lay in between. This CDR3 is CSARGSLNTEAFF. Written as DNA, the CDR3 is TGCAGTGCTAGAGGCTCATTGAACACTGAAGCTTTCTTT.

This clonotype was seen a handful of times. This chain uses TRBV20-1 with TRBJ2-1; D unclear. Germline V gene data show CDR1 as DFQATT and CDR2 as SNEGSKA (reference sequence). Trimming pared 1 base from V and 10 bases from J, leaving 8 bases between. This CDR3 spans 11 amino acids. CDR3 protein: CSARVNIEQFF. The CDR3 nucleotides read TGCAGTGCTAGAGTGAACATCGAGCAGTTCTTC.

V gene TRBV10-3 combines with J gene TRBJ1-3; D possibly corresponds to TRBD1 (5 bases). This CDR3 spans 14 amino acids. Germline loops: CDR1 ENHRY, CDR2 SYGVKD. Trimming removed 2 bases from V and 0 bases from J, with 5 bases in between. The CDR3 loop reads CAISEGHSGNTIYF. In nucleotides, the CDR3 is TGTGCCATCAGTGAGGGACACTCTGGAAACACCATATATTTT.

J is TRBJ2-1 and V is TRBV20-1; 9 bases line up with TRBD2. Germline V gene sequence: CDR1 DFQATT, CDR2 SNEGSKA (reference sequence). Germline trimming cut 6 bases from V and 7 bases from J; bases unmatched to any gene: 4. The CDR3 runs to 12 residues. The CDR3 region is CSAPGLANEQFF. In DNA form, the CDR3 reads TGCAGTGCACCGGGACTAGCTAATGAGCAGTTCTTC.

This chain connects TRBV3-1 to TRBJ1-2, with unresolved D. The CDR3 runs 13 residues. The V gene lost 4 bases and the J gene lost 8 bases, with 14 bases spanning the gap. Germline CDR1 LGHDT, CDR2 YNNKEL (reference sequence). CDR3 loop: CASSPGEGTGYTF. CDR3 DNA: TGTGCCAGCAGCCCCGGGGAGGGAACAGGCTACACCTTC.

The CDR3 region has the DNA TGCAGTGCCCAGGGGGCTTTGACTGAAGCTTTCTTT. Its protein product is CSAQGALTEAFF. V gene TRBV20-1 combines with J gene TRBJ1-1, with 8 bases that match TRBD1. Germline CDR1 DFQATT, CDR2 SNEGSKA (reference sequence). CDR3 length equals 12 residues. The junction had 5 bases not matched to a gene; V was cut back by 6 bases and J by 5 bases.

This clonotype was counted at least ten times. The chain links TRBV28 to TRBJ1-4, with D perhaps TRBD1 (6 bases). This CDR3 has 14 residues. V lost 3 bases and J 8 bases, leaving 13 bases between the germline ends. CDR1 and CDR2 (germline): MDHEN, SYDVKM. CDR3 DNA sequence: TGTGCCAGCAGTTTCCCAGGGACAAACGAAAAACTGTTTTTT. Residues: CASSFPGTNEKLFF.

This sequence joins TRBV5-1 and TRBJ2-1, with D possibly matching TRBD2 (6 bases). Trimming removed 0 bases at V and 4 bases at J, with 17 bases between. Germline CDR1 reads SGHRS; CDR2 reads YFSETQ. This CDR3 spans 17 amino acids. CDR3 sequence: CASSLAPVGGRYNEQFF. Written as DNA, the CDR3 is TGCGCCAGCAGCTTGGCACCCGTGGGGGGTCGGTACAATGAGCAGTTCTTC. The variable domain in full, completed from reference TRBV5-1 and TRBJ2-1, reads KAGVTQTPRYLIKTRGQQVTLSCSPISGHRSVSWYQQTPGQGLQFLFEYFSETQRNKGNFPGRFSGRQFSNSRSEMNVSTLELGDSALYLCASSLAPVGGRYNEQFFGPGTRLTVL.

The genes are TRBV7-8 and TRBJ2-2; 7 positions agree with TRBD1. The J segment lost 4 bases and the V segment lost 6 bases, leaving 8 bases of the junction unmatched. Germline V CDR1 and CDR2: SGHVS, FQNEAQ. The CDR3 sequence is 15 residues long. The CDR3 loop reads CASSPEGQFTGELFF. The CDR3 region has the DNA TGTGCCAGCAGTCCCGAGGGACAGTTCACCGGGGAGCTGTTTTTT.

This chain joins TRBV7-9 and TRBJ1-3; 8 positions agree with TRBD1. The CDR3 sequence is 15 residues long. V was pared by 5 bases and J by 2 bases, with 5 bases of the junction left unmatched. Germline CDR1 is SEHNR and CDR2 is FQNEAQ (reference sequence). Here the CDR3 DNA reads TGTGCCAGCAGCCGAGACAGGGGAGCTGGAAACACCATATATTTT. Translated, it gives CASSRDRGAGNTIYF.

This clonotype was seen a few times. This chain links TRBV12-3 or TRBV12-4 with TRBJ2-1; perhaps TRBD2 as D (6 bases). With 3 bases removed from V and 9 bases from J, the gap between germline ends came to 15 bases. This CDR3 spans 14 amino acids. The CDR3 nucleotides read TGTGCCAGCAGTTTCATCGGGAGAGGAGGTGAGCAGTTCTTC. Its protein is CASSFIGRGGEQFF.

This clonotype was picked up a small number of times. The CDR3 region is CASSQEFVGKTIGRNTQYF. For the CDR3, the DNA is TGCGCCAGCAGCCAAGAGTTTGTGGGAAAAACGATCGGAAGGAATACGCAGTATTTT. This chain links TRBV4-3 with TRBJ2-3; D uncertain. V was clipped by 0 bases and J by 7 bases, with 26 bases between them. The germline CDR1 and CDR2 sequences are LGHNA and YSLEER. The CDR3 is made up of 19 amino acids.

This clonotype occurred a few times. V and J are TRBV3-1 and TRBJ2-7, with 8 bases fitting TRBD1. The CDR3 extends over 15 amino acids. The junction had 9 bases not matched to a gene; V was cut back by 3 bases and J by 5 bases. Germline CDR1 LGHDT, CDR2 YNNKEL (reference sequence). The chain's CDR3 is CASSHRQGRFNEQYF. Written as DNA, the CDR3 is TGTGCCAGCAGCCATCGACAGGGGCGTTTTAACGAGCAGTACTTC.

The V call is TRBV20-1, the J call TRBJ1-1, with D unclear. Trimming took 5 bases from V and 3 from J, leaving 13 bases between them. The CDR3 loop spans 13 amino acids. In germline, CDR1 is DFQATT, CDR2 SNEGSKA (reference sequence). The CDR3 is CSARPPGHTEAFF. The CDR3 DNA reads TGCAGTGCTCGCCCCCCTGGCCACACTGAAGCTTTCTTT.